These 26 T cell receptor beta chains came from one sample sequenced in a study of blood T cell repertoires in COVID-19. Profiling relied on immunoSEQ multiplex PCR, and the TCRdb table lists in-frame clones only, not all of them. The sample comprises about 340,000 clones, around 82% of which are singletons, and about 2.7% rests with the top ten. Sequencing was performed on peripheral blood. The receptors come from a man aged 30-40 years with active or convalescent COVID-19.

The rearrangement links TRBV6-5 to TRBJ2-7, with TRBD1 as a possible D gene (6 bases). Trimming removed 10 bases from V and 4 bases from J, with 14 bases in between. Per the germline V gene, CDR1 is MNHEY and CDR2 is SVGAGI. The CDR3 spans 12 residues. The CDR3 reads CATRTDLYEQYF. CDR3 nucleotide sequence: TGTGCCACTAGGACAGATCTATACGAGCAGTACTTC.

V is TRBV3-1 (or the pseudogene TRBV3-2) and J is TRBJ1-5, with a possible D match to TRBD1 (6 bases). The germline V gene has CDR1 LGHDT and CDR2 YNNKEL (reference sequence). V was shortened by 3 bases and J by 7 bases, with 16 bases between the two germline ends. The CDR3 runs 15 residues. The CDR3 coding sequence is TGTGCCAGCAGCCACTCTGCAGGGGATTGGCAGCCCCAGCATTTT. It translates to CASSHSAGDWQPQHF.

The chain combines TRBV9 with TRBJ2-1, with 9 bases lining up with TRBD2. Looked up from germline, CDR1 is SGDLS and CDR2 is YYNGEE. The V segment lost 0 bases and the J segment 12 bases; nucleotides outside the gene matches: 10. The CDR3 runs to 15 residues. This CDR3 reads CASSVASSGVKRQFF. DNA for the CDR3: TGTGCCAGCAGCGTAGCTTCTAGCGGGGTCAAGCGGCAGTTCTTC.

This chain uses TRBV19 with TRBJ1-4; 8 nucleotides match TRBD1. Germline lookup yields CDR1 LNHDA and CDR2 SQIVND (reference sequence). Losses at the gene ends were 6 bases for V and 8 bases for J; bases not matched to a gene: 8. CDR3 length: 14 residues. This chain's CDR3 is CASSVQGVWEKLFF. CDR3 DNA: TGTGCCAGTAGCGTACAGGGGGTGTGGGAAAAACTGTTTTTT.

This clone was seen a few times. The chain joins TRBV24-1 to TRBJ1-1, with D hard to call. Germline CDR1 reads KGHDR; CDR2 reads SFDVKD. There are 11 residues in the CDR3. V lost 7 bases, J lost 4 bases, and 6 bases lay in between. The CDR3 DNA sequence: TGTGCCACCAGGGGAGCCACTGAAGCTTTCTTT. This codes for CATRGATEAFF.

This chain links TRBV12-3 or TRBV12-4 with TRBJ2-2; D not certain. V was trimmed by 0 bases and J by 8 bases, leaving 7 bases between them. CDR3 length equals 13 residues. The CDR3 region is CASSLAFAGELFF. Here the CDR3 DNA reads TGTGCCAGCAGTTTAGCGTTCGCGGGGGAGCTGTTTTTT.

The gene calls are TRBV7-9 and TRBJ2-3, with 8 bases fitting TRBD2. V lost 2 bases to trimming and J lost 2 bases; unmatched junction nucleotides: 12. The CDR3 contains 18 residues. Germline loops: CDR1 SEHNR, CDR2 FQNEAQ (reference sequence). CDR3 sequence (DNA): TGTGCCAGCAGCTTAACTCTCCCGGGGGGGCATGTCACAGATACGCAGTATTTT. Its protein is CASSLTLPGGHVTDTQYF.

V is TRBV2 and J is TRBJ1-1; 9 positions match TRBD1. In germline, CDR1 is SNHLY, CDR2 FYNNEI. V was clipped by 8 bases and J by 12 bases; unmatched bases: 10. This CDR3 spans 12 amino acids. CDR3 bases: TGTGCCAGCCCTAGGACAGGGGAGGTGACTTTCTTT. Protein sequence: CASPRTGEVTFF.

V and J are TRBV6-5 and TRBJ2-2; 9 bases match TRBD1. Germline values: CDR1 MNHEY, CDR2 SVGAGI. The CDR3 runs 15 residues. Unmatched junction bases numbered 7, after V lost 7 bases and J lost 4 bases. In nucleotides, the CDR3 is TGTGCCAGCACATACGGGACAGGGAGCACCGGGGAGCTGTTTTTT. Translating gives CASTYGTGSTGELFF.

The chain is built from TRBV6-5 and TRBJ1-2; D perhaps matches TRBD1 (5 bases). The ends were cut back, 2 bases at V and 8 bases at J, with 15 bases in the middle. CDR1 and CDR2 from the germline V gene are MNHEY and SVGAGI. The CDR3 contains 14 residues. CDR3 protein: CASSYARDRGGYTF. CDR3 nucleotide sequence: TGTGCCAGCAGTTACGCCAGGGATCGTGGGGGCTACACCTTC.

The genes are TRBV11-3 and TRBJ1-1; no clear D. The CDR3 totals 13 residues. Germline lookup yields CDR1 SGHNT and CDR2 YENEEA. Deletions cut 5 bases from V and 2 bases from J, with 9 bases between. CDR3 DNA sequence: TGTGCCAGCAGCCCGAACAGAAACACTGAAGCTTTCTTT. Translation: CASSPNRNTEAFF.

A note on this clone: This same CDR3 is encoded by further DNA sequences in the sample. The rearrangement links TRBV18 to TRBJ1-2, with a weak D call TRBD1 (5 bases). The germline V gene encodes CDR1 KGHSH and CDR2 LQKENI. The CDR3 runs 13 residues. Trimming stripped 1 base from V and 3 bases from J, with 6 bases between. CDR3 in amino acids: CASSPRGDYGYTF. CDR3 sequence (DNA): TGTGCCAGCTCACCACGGGGGGACTATGGCTACACCTTC.

The rearrangement links TRBV19 to TRBJ2-1; 8 bases agree with TRBD1. The CDR3 contains 14 residues. Germline-derived CDR1 and CDR2 are LNHDA and SQIVND (reference sequence). V shed 3 bases, J shed 9 bases, and the junction held 7 bases outside the gene matches. CDR3 bases: TGTGCCAGTAGTATGGTGGACAGGGCGACTGAGCAGTTCTTC. This encodes CASSMVDRATEQFF. Together with reference TRBV19 and TRBJ2-1, the CDR3 gives the full variable domain: DGGITQSPKYLFRKEGQNVTLSCEQNLNHDAMYWYRQDPGQGLRLIYYSQIVNDFQKGDIAEGYSVSREKKESFPLTVTSAQKNPTAFYLCASSMVDRATEQFFGPGTRLTVL.

This rearrangement joins TRBV24-1 to TRBJ2-1, with D unresolved. Deletions cut 5 bases from V and 2 bases from J, with 6 bases between. Germline CDR1 reads KGHDR; CDR2 reads SFDVKD. The CDR3 runs to 13 residues. In DNA, the CDR3 is TGTGCCACCAGTGGAGTAGCCTACAATGAGCAGTTCTTC. This codes for CATSGVAYNEQFF.

The rearrangement joins TRBV30 to TRBJ2-1, with TRBD2 matching over 7 bases. Germline CDR1 reads GTSNPN; CDR2 reads SVGIG (reference sequence). V was pared by 2 bases and J by 11 bases, with 18 bases of the junction left unmatched. The length of the CDR3 is 16 residues. The CDR3 loop reads CAWSLWASGGTMKQFF. The CDR3 DNA reads as TGTGCCTGGAGTCTCTGGGCTAGCGGTGGTACAATGAAGCAGTTCTTC.

V is TRBV29-1 and J is TRBJ2-5; tentative D call: TRBD1 (6 bases). Germline loops: CDR1 SQVTM, CDR2 ANQGSEA. This CDR3 has 13 residues. Trimming took off 6 bases at V and 2 bases at J, with 13 bases between the two ends. The CDR3 nucleotides are TGCAGCGTCACAAACAGGGTACAAGAGACCCAGTACTTC. It is translated as CSVTNRVQETQYF.

The chain is built from TRBV10-3 and TRBJ1-1, with TRBD1 matching over 8 bases. CDR3 length equals 12 residues. Germline CDR1 is ENHRY and CDR2 is SYGVKD. With V trimmed by 9 bases and J by 1 base, 1 base remained unmatched. For the CDR3, the DNA is TGTGCCATAGGGACAGGGAACACTGAAGCTTTCTTT. Amino acid sequence: CAIGTGNTEAFF.

The chain links TRBV7-8 to TRBJ2-3; 8 bases agree with TRBD2. Germline CDR1 reads SGHVS; CDR2 reads FQNEAQ. The CDR3 length is 15 residues. With 5 bases clipped from V and 0 bases from J, the junction kept 4 bases outside the gene matches. The CDR3 here is CASSPLAASTDTQYF. The CDR3, as DNA: TGTGCCAGCAGCCCACTAGCGGCTAGCACAGATACGCAGTATTTT.

The genes are TRBV29-1 and TRBJ1-2, with D perhaps TRBD1 (5 bases). Germline assignment: CDR1 SQVTM and CDR2 ANQGSEA. The CDR3 is 12 amino acids. The V and J ends lost 1 base and 7 bases respectively, with 10 bases between them. CDR3 residues: CSVEAQGGGYTF. DNA of the CDR3: TGCAGCGTTGAAGCCCAGGGCGGTGGCTACACCTTC.

This chain joins TRBV30 and TRBJ2-1; D is perhaps TRBD2 (6 bases). The germline V gene has CDR1 GTSNPN and CDR2 SVGIG (reference sequence). The V and J ends lost 1 base and 0 bases respectively, with 13 bases between them. The CDR3 length is 16 residues. The CDR3 nucleotides read TGTGCCTGGAGTGGGGACTTTTCTAGCTCCTACAATGAGCAGTTCTTC. It is translated as CAWSGDFSSSYNEQFF. Drawing the rest from reference TRBV30 and TRBJ2-1, the complete variable domain is SQTIHQWPATLVQPVGSPLSLECTVEGTSNPNLYWYRQAAGRGLQLLFYSVGIGQISSEVPQNLSASRPQDRQFILSSKKLLLSDSGFYLCAWSGDFSSSYNEQFFGPGTRLTVL.

This sequence joins TRBV25-1 and TRBJ1-4; D may be TRBD1 (6 bases). The germline V gene has CDR1 MGHDK and CDR2 SYGVNS. Trimming pared 4 bases from V and 1 base from J, leaving 10 bases between. The CDR3 has 15 amino acids. Here the CDR3 DNA reads TGTGCCAGCAGTGCTCCGGGACAAACTAATGAAAAACTGTTTTTT. Translated: CASSAPGQTNEKLFF.

The table lists this clone with a few counts. The chain links TRBV29-1 to TRBJ2-3, with D possibly matching TRBD2 (5 bases). This CDR3 comprises 14 residues. The germline CDR1 and CDR2 sequences are SQVTM and ANQGSEA. This CDR3 is CSAQRGIGTDTQYF. The CDR3 DNA reads as TGCAGTGCCCAACGGGGAATAGGCACAGATACGCAGTATTTT.

The chain uses TRBV6-2 or TRBV6-3 and TRBJ2-3; 8 nucleotides line up with TRBD2. With V trimmed by 3 bases and J by 13 bases, 6 bases remained unmatched. The CDR3 runs 12 residues. Looked up from germline, CDR1 is MNHEY and CDR2 is SVGEGT. The CDR3 sequence: CASSYQPGLEYF. In DNA form, the CDR3 reads TGTGCCAGCAGTTATCAGCCGGGACTAGAGTATTTT.

V usage is TRBV27 and J usage is TRBJ2-5; 11 bases match TRBD2. The germline gives CDR1 MNHEY, CDR2 SMNVEV (reference sequence). V shed 6 bases and J 2 bases; nucleotides not matched to a gene: 5. The CDR3 loop spans 15 amino acids. This CDR3 reads CASSLSGGEQETQYF. Here the CDR3 DNA reads TGTGCCAGCAGCCTTAGCGGGGGGGAACAAGAGACCCAGTACTTC.

In this sample, this clone turned up a few times. This chain connects TRBV29-1 to TRBJ2-1; 7 nucleotides line up with TRBD2. CDR1 and CDR2 from the germline V gene are SQVTM and ANQGSEA. This CDR3 region has 16 residues. Unmatched junction bases numbered 15, after V lost 3 bases and J lost 7 bases. The DNA for the CDR3 is TGCAGCGTTGAGGGGGGGGTACGGGAGTGGTTGAATGAGCAGTTCTTC. Its translation is CSVEGGVREWLNEQFF.

The rearrangement links TRBV11-3 to TRBJ2-3; 7 nucleotides align to TRBD2. V dropped 0 bases and J dropped 14; count of bases not matched to a gene: 5. This CDR3 has 12 amino acids. Germline values: CDR1 SGHNT, CDR2 YENEEA. The DNA of the CDR3 is TGTGCCAGCAGCTTAGAACTAGCGCCCTCGTATTTT. Protein product: CASSLELAPSYF. Full variable domain (remainder filled in from reference TRBV11-3 and TRBJ2-3): EAGVVQSPRYKIIEKKQPVAFWCNPISGHNTLYWYLQNLGQGPELLIRYENEEAVDDSQLPKDRFSAERLKGVDSTLKIQPAELGDSAVYLCASSLELAPSYFGPGTRLTVL.